The source of this T cell receptor beta chain is a study of blood T cell repertoires in COVID-19. Study at large: Italy, Spain and the United States were the sources of the convalescent and acute COVID-19 samples. PBMCs, B-cell-depleted T cells, or T cells were the source of the cDNA or gDNA that made up the material.

The trim removed 6 bases at V and 2 bases at J, leaving 7 bases unmatched. This CDR3 has 13 residues. Germline lookup yields CDR1 SQVTM and CDR2 ANQGSEA. Source study methods: For nucleated cells, counts were estimated from reference gene primer amplification. The assay was immunoSEQ multiplex PCR, and TCRdb's table has in-frame clones only and misses some. The V and J calls and clone size come from that table; D and trimming were worked out from the DNA. The sample has about 160,000 clones, about 83% seen once; the top ten hold 8% to 9.5%. Sequencing used peripheral blood. V and J are TRBV29-1 and TRBJ2-7, with TRBD1 matching 7 bases. The receptor comes from a man aged 60-69 years with acute or convalescent COVID-19. The CDR3 loop reads CSVGTERAYEQYF. The CDR3 DNA follows: TGCAGCGTCGGGACAGAAAGAGCCTACGAGCAGTACTTC.